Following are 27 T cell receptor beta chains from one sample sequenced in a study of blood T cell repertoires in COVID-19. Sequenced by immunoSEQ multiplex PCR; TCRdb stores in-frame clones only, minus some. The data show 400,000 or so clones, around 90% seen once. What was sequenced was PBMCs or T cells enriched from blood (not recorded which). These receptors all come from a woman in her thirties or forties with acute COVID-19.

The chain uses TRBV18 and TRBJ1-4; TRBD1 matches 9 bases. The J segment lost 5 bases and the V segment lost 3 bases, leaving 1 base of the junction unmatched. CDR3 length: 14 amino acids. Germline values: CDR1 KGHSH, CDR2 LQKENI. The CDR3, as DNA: TGTGCCAGCTCACCTGGGACAGGGAATGAAAAACTGTTTTTT. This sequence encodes CASSPGTGNEKLFF.

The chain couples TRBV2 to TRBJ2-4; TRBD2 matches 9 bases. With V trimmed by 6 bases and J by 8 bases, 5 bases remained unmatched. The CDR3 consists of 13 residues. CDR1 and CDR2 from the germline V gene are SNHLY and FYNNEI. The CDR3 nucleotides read TGTGCCAGCAGAGCTAGCGGGGTGGACATTCAGTACTTC. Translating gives CASRASGVDIQYF.

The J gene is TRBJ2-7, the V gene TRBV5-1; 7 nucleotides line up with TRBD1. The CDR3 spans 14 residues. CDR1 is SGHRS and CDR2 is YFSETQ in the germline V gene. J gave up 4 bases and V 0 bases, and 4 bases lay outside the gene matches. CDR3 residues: CASSLEGASYEQYF. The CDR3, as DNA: TGCGCCAGCAGCTTGGAGGGGGCATCGTACGAGCAGTACTTC.

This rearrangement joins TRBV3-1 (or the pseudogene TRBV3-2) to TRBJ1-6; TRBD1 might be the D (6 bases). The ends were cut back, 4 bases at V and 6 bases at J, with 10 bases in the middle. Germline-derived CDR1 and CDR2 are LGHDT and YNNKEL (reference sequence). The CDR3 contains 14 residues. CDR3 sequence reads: CASSLQGPNSPLHF. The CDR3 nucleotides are TGTGCCAGCAGCCTACAGGGACCTAATTCACCCCTCCACTTT.

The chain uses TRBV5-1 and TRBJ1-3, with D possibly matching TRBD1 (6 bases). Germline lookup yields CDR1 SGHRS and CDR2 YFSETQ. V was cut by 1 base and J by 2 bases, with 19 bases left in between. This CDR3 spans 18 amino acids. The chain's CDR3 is CASSLNYAGAEAGNTIYF. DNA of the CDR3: TGCGCCAGCAGCTTGAATTATGCGGGGGCTGAGGCTGGAAACACCATATATTTT.

In nucleotides, the CDR3 is TGTGCCAGCAGCGTAGATGCCGAGACAGGCAATCAGCCCCAGCATTTT. Translating it yields CASSVDAETGNQPQHF. The V gene is TRBV9, the J gene TRBJ1-5, with D perhaps matching TRBD1 (5 bases). The germline V and J ends were trimmed by 0 bases and 2 bases, with 12 bases remaining between them. Germline values: CDR1 SGDLS, CDR2 YYNGEE. The CDR3 loop spans 16 amino acids.

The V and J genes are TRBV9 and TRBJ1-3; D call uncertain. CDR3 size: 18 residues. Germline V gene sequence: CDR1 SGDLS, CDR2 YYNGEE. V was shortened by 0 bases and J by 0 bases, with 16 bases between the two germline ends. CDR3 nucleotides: TGTGCCAGCAGCGTAGGTGGCGTTGCCCGACACTCTGGAAACACCATATATTTT. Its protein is CASSVGGVARHSGNTIYF.

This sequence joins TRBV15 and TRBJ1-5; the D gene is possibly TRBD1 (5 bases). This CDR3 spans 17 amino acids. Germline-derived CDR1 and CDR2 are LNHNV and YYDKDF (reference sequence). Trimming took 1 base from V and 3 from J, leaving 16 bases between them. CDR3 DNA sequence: TGTGCCACCAGCAGAGGCGGGCAGGGAGGGGACAATCAGCCCCAGCATTTT. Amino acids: CATSRGGQGGDNQPQHF. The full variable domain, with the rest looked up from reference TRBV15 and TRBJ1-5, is DAMVIQNPRYQVTQFGKPVTLSCSQTLNHNVMYWYQQKSSQAPKLLFHYYDKDFNNEADTPDNFQSRRPNTSFCFLDIRSPGLGDTAMYLCATSRGGQGGDNQPQHFGDGTRLSIL.

This chain's CDR3 is CASSQTGANTEAFF. The CDR3 DNA follows: TGCGCCAGCAGCCAGACCGGAGCGAACACTGAAGCTTTCTTT. The chain joins TRBV5-1 to TRBJ1-1; no definite D call. Germline V gives CDR1 SGHRS, CDR2 YFSETQ. The CDR3 length is 14 residues. V lost 4 bases and J 1 base, leaving 11 bases between the germline ends.

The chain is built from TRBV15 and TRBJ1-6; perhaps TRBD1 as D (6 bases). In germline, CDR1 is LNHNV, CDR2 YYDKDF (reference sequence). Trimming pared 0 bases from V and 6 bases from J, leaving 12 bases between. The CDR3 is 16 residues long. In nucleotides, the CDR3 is TGTGCCACCAGCAGAGAACGACAGGCTTTTAATTCACCCCTCCACTTT. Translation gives CATSRERQAFNSPLHF. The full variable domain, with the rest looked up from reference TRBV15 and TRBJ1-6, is DAMVIQNPRYQVTQFGKPVTLSCSQTLNHNVMYWYQQKSSQAPKLLFHYYDKDFNNEADTPDNFQSRRPNTSFCFLDIRSPGLGDTAMYLCATSRERQAFNSPLHFGNGTRLTVT.

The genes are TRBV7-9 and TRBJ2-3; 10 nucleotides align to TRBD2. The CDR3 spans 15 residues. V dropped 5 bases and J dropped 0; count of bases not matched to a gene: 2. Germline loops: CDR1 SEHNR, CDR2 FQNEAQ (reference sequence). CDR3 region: CASSQGLASTDTQYF. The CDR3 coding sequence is TGTGCCAGCAGCCAGGGACTAGCGAGCACAGATACGCAGTATTTT.

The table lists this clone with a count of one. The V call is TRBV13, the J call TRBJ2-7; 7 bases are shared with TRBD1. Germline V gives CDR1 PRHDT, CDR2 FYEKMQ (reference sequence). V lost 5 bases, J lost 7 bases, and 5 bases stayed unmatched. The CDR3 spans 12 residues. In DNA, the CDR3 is TGTGCCAGCAGCCAAAGGACAGGAGAGCAGTACTTC. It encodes CASSQRTGEQYF.

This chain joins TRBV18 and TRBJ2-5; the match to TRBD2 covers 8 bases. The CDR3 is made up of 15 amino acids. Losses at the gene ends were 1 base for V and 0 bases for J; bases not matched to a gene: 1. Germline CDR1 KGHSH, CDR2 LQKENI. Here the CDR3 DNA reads TGTGCCAGCTCACCACTAGCGGGGTACCAAGAGACCCAGTACTTC. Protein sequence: CASSPLAGYQETQYF.

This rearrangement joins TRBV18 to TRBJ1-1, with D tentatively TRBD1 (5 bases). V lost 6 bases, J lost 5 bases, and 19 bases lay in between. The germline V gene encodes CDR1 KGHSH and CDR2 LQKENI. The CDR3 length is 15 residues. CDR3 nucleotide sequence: TGTGCCAGCTCGCAGAACCGGCAGGGTTGGACTGAAGCTTTCTTT. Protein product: CASSQNRQGWTEAFF.

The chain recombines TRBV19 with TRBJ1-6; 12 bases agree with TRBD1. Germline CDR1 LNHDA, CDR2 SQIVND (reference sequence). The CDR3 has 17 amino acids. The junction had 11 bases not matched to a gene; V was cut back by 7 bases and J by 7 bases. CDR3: CASIKTAGTGGNSPLHF. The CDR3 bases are TGTGCCAGTATTAAAACCGCCGGGACAGGGGGCAATTCACCCCTCCACTTT.

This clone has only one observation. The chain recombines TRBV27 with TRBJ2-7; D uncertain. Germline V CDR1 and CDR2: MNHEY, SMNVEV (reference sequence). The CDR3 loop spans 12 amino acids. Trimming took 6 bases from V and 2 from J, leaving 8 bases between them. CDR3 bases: TGTGCCAGCAGATTTAATACCTACGAGCAGTACTTC. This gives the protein CASRFNTYEQYF.

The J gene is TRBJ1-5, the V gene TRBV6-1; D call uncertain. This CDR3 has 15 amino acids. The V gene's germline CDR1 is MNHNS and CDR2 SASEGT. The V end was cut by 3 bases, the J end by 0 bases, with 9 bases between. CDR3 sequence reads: CASSDSDFSNQPQHF. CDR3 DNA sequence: TGTGCCAGCAGTGATTCGGACTTTAGCAATCAGCCCCAGCATTTT.

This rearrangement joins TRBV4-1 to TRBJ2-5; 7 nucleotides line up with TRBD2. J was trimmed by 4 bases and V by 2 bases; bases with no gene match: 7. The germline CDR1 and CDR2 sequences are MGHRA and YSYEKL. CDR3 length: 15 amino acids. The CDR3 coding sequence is TGCGCCAGCAGCCAAAGGACTAGGTGGGGAGAGACCCAGTACTTC. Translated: CASSQRTRWGETQYF.

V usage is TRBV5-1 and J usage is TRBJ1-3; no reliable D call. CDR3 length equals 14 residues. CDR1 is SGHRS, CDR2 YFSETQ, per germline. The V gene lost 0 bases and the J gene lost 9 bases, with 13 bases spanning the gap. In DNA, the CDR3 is TGCGCCAGCAGCTTGGTGGGAAGAGGGAGCACCATATATTTT. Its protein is CASSLVGRGSTIYF.

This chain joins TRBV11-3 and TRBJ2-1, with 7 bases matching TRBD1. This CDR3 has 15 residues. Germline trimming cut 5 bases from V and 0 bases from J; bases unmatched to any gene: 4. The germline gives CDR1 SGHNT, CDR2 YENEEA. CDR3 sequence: CASSPGQSSYNEQFF. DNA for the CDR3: TGTGCCAGCAGCCCGGGACAGAGCTCCTACAATGAGCAGTTCTTC.

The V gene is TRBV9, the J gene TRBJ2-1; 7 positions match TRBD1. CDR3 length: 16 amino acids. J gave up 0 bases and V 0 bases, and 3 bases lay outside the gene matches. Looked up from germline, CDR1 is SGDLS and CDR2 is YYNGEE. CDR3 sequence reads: CASSVGGQTSYNEQFF. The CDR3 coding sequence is TGTGCCAGCAGCGTAGGGGGACAGACCTCCTACAATGAGCAGTTCTTC.

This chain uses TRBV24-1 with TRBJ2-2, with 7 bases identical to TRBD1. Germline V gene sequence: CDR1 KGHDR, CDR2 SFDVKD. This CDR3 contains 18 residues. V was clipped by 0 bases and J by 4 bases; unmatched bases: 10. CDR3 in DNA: TGTGCCACCAGTGATTTGGGGATCAACAGGGGCACCACCGGGGAGCTGTTTTTT. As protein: CATSDLGINRGTTGELFF.

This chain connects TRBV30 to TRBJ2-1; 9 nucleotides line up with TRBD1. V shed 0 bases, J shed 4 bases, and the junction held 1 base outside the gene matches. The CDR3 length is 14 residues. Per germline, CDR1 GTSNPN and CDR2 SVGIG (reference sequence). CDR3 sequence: CAWSVGQGYNEQFF. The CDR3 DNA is TGTGCCTGGAGTGTTGGACAGGGGTACAATGAGCAGTTCTTC.

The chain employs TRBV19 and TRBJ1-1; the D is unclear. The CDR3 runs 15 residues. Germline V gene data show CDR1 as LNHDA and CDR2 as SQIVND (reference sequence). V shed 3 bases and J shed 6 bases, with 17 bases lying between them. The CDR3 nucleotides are TGTGCCAGTAGTATCTCTTCAGTTACGCCCTCTGAAGCTTTCTTT. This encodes CASSISSVTPSEAFF.

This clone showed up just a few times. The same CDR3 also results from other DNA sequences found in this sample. CDR3 coding DNA: TGTGCCACCAGCAGAGGGACAGGGGGGGATCAGCCCCAGCATTTT. Protein product: CATSRGTGGDQPQHF. V gene TRBV15 combines with J gene TRBJ1-5, with 10 bases lining up with TRBD1. The CDR3 contains 15 residues. V lost 1 base to trimming and J lost 5 bases; unmatched junction nucleotides: 2. Per the germline V gene, CDR1 is LNHNV and CDR2 is YYDKDF (reference sequence).

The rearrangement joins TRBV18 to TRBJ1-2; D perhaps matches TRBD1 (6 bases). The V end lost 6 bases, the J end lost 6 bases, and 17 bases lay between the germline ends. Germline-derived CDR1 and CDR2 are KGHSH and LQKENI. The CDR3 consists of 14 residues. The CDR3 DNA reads TGTGCCAGCTCCCAAGCGAACAGGGTGCATGGCTACACCTTC. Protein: CASSQANRVHGYTF.

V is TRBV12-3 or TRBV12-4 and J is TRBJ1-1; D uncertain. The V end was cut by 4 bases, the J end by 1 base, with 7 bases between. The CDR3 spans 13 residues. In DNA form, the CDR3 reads TGTGCCAGCAGTTACGGAGGGAACACTGAAGCTTTCTTT. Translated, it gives CASSYGGNTEAFF.